This is a list of T cell receptor beta chains from one sample in a study of T-cell reconstitution after alpha-beta-depleted transplantation in children. TCRdb fed the PCR reads into MiXCR, producing one record per CDR3 protein. Seen here are around 300,000 distinct CDR3 sequences, roughly 8.2% observed once, and the top ten hold approximately 8.6%. Sequenced material: peripheral blood, taken 360 days after TCRalphabeta/CD19-depleted stem cell transplant. These receptors were collected from a female patient between 2 and 10 years old who had a stem cell transplant for Fanconi anemia, so the T cells may come from the graft donor. Each CDR3 is given with its conserved first and last residue. Each record gives: CDR3 DNA, CDR3 protein, D gene, J gene, V gene, clone size. D genes are given only for firm matches. Some rows have no size entry. The others give once, few or many, or a class for an expanded clone.

DNA: TGTGCCAGCAGCGGCCGACTAGCCGGGGGAGTAGCAGATACGCAGTATTTT
CDR3: CASSGRLAGGVADTQYF
D: TRBD2
J: TRBJ2-3
V: TRBV9
size: many

DNA: TGCGCCAGCAGCCCGGGACAGGGGAGAACCTATGGCTACACCTTC
CDR3: CASSPGQGRTYGYTF
D: TRBD1
J: TRBJ1-2
V: TRBV5-1
size: -

DNA: TGTGCCAGCAGTTACTCGATTGCGGGGTACAATGAGCAGTTCTTC
CDR3: CASSYSIAGYNEQFF
D: -
J: TRBJ2-1
V: TRBV6-2/TRBV6-3
size: -

DNA: TGTGCCAGCAGTTTCCGCGTGGGTAACTATGGCTACACCTTC
CDR3: CASSFRVGNYGYTF
D: -
J: TRBJ1-2
V: TRBV12-3/TRBV12-4
size: many

DNA: TGTGCCATCAGTGAACTAGCGGGAGGGGGCCAAGAGACCCAGTACTTC
CDR3: CAISELAGGGQETQYF
D: TRBD2
J: TRBJ2-5
V: TRBV10-3
size: many

DNA: TGTGCCAGCAGTGAATGGAGTTTGAATGAGCAGTTCTTC
CDR3: CASSEWSLNEQFF
D: -
J: TRBJ2-1
V: TRBV6-1
size: many

DNA: TGTGCCAGCAGGGGGTGGGGAGGGGAGACCCAGTACTTC
CDR3: CASRGWGGETQYF
D: TRBD2
J: TRBJ2-5
V: TRBV6-2/TRBV6-3
size: few

DNA: TGTGCCAGCAGCCATCCGGGACTAGCGGGAGGGCGTCCGGATGAGCAGTTCTTC
CDR3: CASSHPGLAGGRPDEQFF
D: TRBD2
J: TRBJ2-1
V: TRBV3-1
size: many

DNA: TGTGCCAGCAGCCAACAAGGGAGGGGGTACAAGTTCTTC
CDR3: CASSQQGRGYKFF
D: -
J: TRBJ2-1
V: TRBV3-1
size: many

DNA: TGTGCCAGCAGTAAAGTGAGAGAGCAGTACTTC
CDR3: CASSKVREQYF
D: -
J: TRBJ2-7
V: TRBV6-5
size: -

DNA: TGCAGCGTTGGGGGCGGGTCCTACGAGCAGTACTTC
CDR3: CSVGGGSYEQYF
D: -
J: TRBJ2-7
V: TRBV29-1
size: many

DNA: TGCAGTGTTAGGCTGCGGGGCGCCTTCTACAATGAGCAGTTCTTC
CDR3: CSVRLRGAFYNEQFF
D: -
J: TRBJ2-1
V: TRBV20-1
size: many

DNA: TGCAGTGCTAGGGTGACTAGCGGCTACACCGGGGAGCTGTTTTTT
CDR3: CSARVTSGYTGELFF
D: TRBD2
J: TRBJ2-2
V: TRBV20-1
size: many

DNA: TGTGCCAGCAGCGTAGACCCCTGGACCGACGAGCAGTACTTC
CDR3: CASSVDPWTDEQYF
D: -
J: TRBJ2-7
V: TRBV9
size: many

DNA: TGTGCCAGCAGTCCTCGAGTAGGCGAGAACTACGAGCAGTACTTC
CDR3: CASSPRVGENYEQYF
D: -
J: TRBJ2-7
V: TRBV12-3/TRBV12-4
size: many

DNA: TGTGCCAGCAGCCAAGATTCGGTCCGTGTTGATGGCTACACCTTC
CDR3: CASSQDSVRVDGYTF
D: -
J: TRBJ1-2
V: TRBV4-2
size: few

DNA: TGTGCCAGCAGCTTAGAGTTGGTCAGGCAAATAGCTGAAGCTTTCTTT
CDR3: CASSLELVRQIAEAFF
D: -
J: TRBJ1-1
V: TRBV7-2
size: many

DNA: TGTGCCAGCAGTTTGTTCTCGGGAGGGCCCTACGAGCAGTACTTC
CDR3: CASSLFSGGPYEQYF
D: TRBD2
J: TRBJ2-7
V: TRBV28
size: many

DNA: TGTGCCAGCAGTTACAGGTCTCTCGGGGGCGCTAGCACAGATACGCAGTATTTT
CDR3: CASSYRSLGGASTDTQYF
D: -
J: TRBJ2-3
V: TRBV6-2/TRBV6-3
size: many

DNA: TGTGCCAGCAGCTTACCGGACAGACCTAGCACAGATACGCAGTATTTT
CDR3: CASSLPDRPSTDTQYF
D: -
J: TRBJ2-3
V: TRBV7-8
size: few

DNA: TGTGCCAGCTCACCACCCCAAACAGGGGACTATGGCTACACCTTC
CDR3: CASSPPQTGDYGYTF
D: TRBD1
J: TRBJ1-2
V: TRBV18
size: few

DNA: TGTGCCAGCTCACCGACGGCGGATACGCAGTATTTT
CDR3: CASSPTADTQYF
D: -
J: TRBJ2-3
V: TRBV18
size: many

DNA: TGTGCCAGCAGCTCTGCAGGGGGCACTATGAACACTGAAGCTTTCTTT
CDR3: CASSSAGGTMNTEAFF
D: TRBD1
J: TRBJ1-1
V: TRBV7-2
size: -

DNA: TGCGCCAGCAGCGACATGCCTAGCCTTAGGGACGAGCAGTACTTC
CDR3: CASSDMPSLRDEQYF
D: -
J: TRBJ2-7
V: TRBV5-1
size: many

DNA: TGTGCCAGCAGCTTAGTCGGGACAGGGTACTACACAGATACGCAGTATTTT
CDR3: CASSLVGTGYYTDTQYF
D: TRBD1
J: TRBJ2-3
V: TRBV7-8
size: many

DNA: TGTGCCAGCTCACCTCGCCCTAGCCGGGTCGACACTGAAGCTTTCTTT
CDR3: CASSPRPSRVDTEAFF
D: -
J: TRBJ1-1
V: TRBV18
size: -

DNA: TGTGCCAGCAGCACAGGGGTTACTCAGCAGTTCTTC
CDR3: CASSTGVTQQFF
D: TRBD1
J: TRBJ2-1
V: TRBV6-5
size: many

DNA: TGCAGTGCTAGAGGGCCAGGTGGGGGCTATAGCAATCAGCCCCAGCATTTT
CDR3: CSARGPGGGYSNQPQHF
D: -
J: TRBJ1-5
V: TRBV20-1
size: -

DNA: TGTGCCAGCAGCGCGAGCTCTGGTTACAATGAGCAGTTCTTC
CDR3: CASSASSGYNEQFF
D: -
J: TRBJ2-1
V: TRBV9
size: few

DNA: TGTGCCAGCAGTTGGACTAGCGGGAAGGGAAACAATGAGCAGTTCTTC
CDR3: CASSWTSGKGNNEQFF
D: TRBD2
J: TRBJ2-1
V: TRBV6-2/TRBV6-3
size: few

DNA: TGCGCCAGCAGCATTTACAGGGACACTGAAGCTTTCTTT
CDR3: CASSIYRDTEAFF
D: -
J: TRBJ1-1
V: TRBV4-1
size: -

DNA: TGTGCCACCAGTGAGCGGGACGAGCAGTACTTC
CDR3: CATSERDEQYF
D: -
J: TRBJ2-7
V: TRBV24-1
size: -

DNA: TGTGCCAGCGGAGGGACTAGCGCCTACAATGAGCAGTTCTTC
CDR3: CASGGTSAYNEQFF
D: TRBD2
J: TRBJ2-1
V: TRBV2
size: few

DNA: TGTGCCACCAGCAGAGACTGGGGGGTGGCCAAAAACATTCAGTACTTC
CDR3: CATSRDWGVAKNIQYF
D: -
J: TRBJ2-4
V: TRBV15
size: many

DNA: TGCAGTGCTAGAGGAACAGGGGGGAGGGATAATTCACCCCTCCACTTT
CDR3: CSARGTGGRDNSPLHF
D: TRBD1
J: TRBJ1-6
V: TRBV20-1
size: -

DNA: TGCAGCGTTTCCCCGGGACCGGGCACAGATACGCAGTATTTT
CDR3: CSVSPGPGTDTQYF
D: -
J: TRBJ2-3
V: TRBV29-1
size: many

DNA: TGTGCCAGCAGTTTAGGCCTCGACAGGGGGCAGGGAGAGACCCAGTACTTC
CDR3: CASSLGLDRGQGETQYF
D: TRBD1
J: TRBJ2-5
V: TRBV28
size: -

DNA: TGCTCCAGCGCAGACTACAATGAGCAGTTCTTC
CDR3: CSSADYNEQFF
D: -
J: TRBJ2-1
V: TRBV20-1
size: many

DNA: TGCAGTGCTCTCCGACTAGCGGGGGGCCCTGATGGCAATGAGCAGTTCTTC
CDR3: CSALRLAGGPDGNEQFF
D: TRBD2
J: TRBJ2-1
V: TRBV20-1
size: few

DNA: TGTGCCAGCAGCTCGGGGGGCTCTGGAAACACCATATATTTT
CDR3: CASSSGGSGNTIYF
D: -
J: TRBJ1-3
V: TRBV12-3/TRBV12-4
size: many

DNA: TGTGCCAGCAGCTTAGCCTCGCGGGGGGGCCGGTACGAGCAGTACTTC
CDR3: CASSLASRGGRYEQYF
D: TRBD2
J: TRBJ2-7
V: TRBV7-2
size: -

DNA: TGTGCCAGCAGTGACGCCCCGACCAATTATTCACCCCTCCACTTT
CDR3: CASSDAPTNYSPLHF
D: -
J: TRBJ1-6
V: TRBV25-1
size: many

DNA: TGTGCCAGCAGCCCCGGAATAGGAATCTACGAGCAGTACTTC
CDR3: CASSPGIGIYEQYF
D: -
J: TRBJ2-7
V: TRBV6-5
size: many

DNA: TGTGCCAGCTCACGCGGGGGTCTGATGGAGACCCAGTACTTC
CDR3: CASSRGGLMETQYF
D: TRBD2
J: TRBJ2-5
V: TRBV18
size: -

DNA: TGTGCCAGCAGCTTGGTATGGGGGACAGGGGTCATGAACACTGAAGCTTTCTTT
CDR3: CASSLVWGTGVMNTEAFF
D: TRBD1
J: TRBJ1-1
V: TRBV5-6
size: -

DNA: TGCAGTCACAAATGGCGGGACCCACTCTACGAGCAGTACTTC
CDR3: CSHKWRDPLYEQYF
D: -
J: TRBJ2-7
V: TRBV20-1
size: -

DNA: TGTGCCAGCAGTTACAAGCTGCCGCTAGCTTTCTTT
CDR3: CASSYKLPLAFF
D: -
J: TRBJ1-1
V: TRBV6-2/TRBV6-3
size: -

DNA: TGCGCCAGCACCCCTCTGACCTCCGCGGCAGATACGCAGTATTTT
CDR3: CASTPLTSAADTQYF
D: -
J: TRBJ2-3
V: TRBV5-1
size: many

DNA: TGTGCCAGCTCACCCATCCCGACAGGGTTGGGCACAGATACGCAGTATTTT
CDR3: CASSPIPTGLGTDTQYF
D: TRBD1
J: TRBJ2-3
V: TRBV18
size: -

DNA: TGCAGTGCTGCTTTAAGTGGGGCCAACGTCCTGACTTTC
CDR3: CSAALSGANVLTF
D: -
J: TRBJ2-6
V: TRBV20-1
size: -

DNA: TGTGCCAGCAGCTTACTACAGGGGGCGCAGGGCTACACCTTC
CDR3: CASSLLQGAQGYTF
D: TRBD1
J: TRBJ1-2
V: TRBV5-6
size: -

DNA: -
CDR3: CASSKRPGQGRTPGSCFF
D: -
J: TRBJ2-2
V: TRBV21-1
size: few

DNA: TGTGCCAGCAGCCCCAAACTCGGACAGGGCCCCGCGGGTTACGAGCAGTACTTC
CDR3: CASSPKLGQGPAGYEQYF
D: TRBD1
J: TRBJ2-7
V: TRBV7-8
size: few

DNA: TGTGCCAGCAGCCAAGTCTACCGGGGACGCCTGGGCTACACCTTC
CDR3: CASSQVYRGRLGYTF
D: -
J: TRBJ1-2
V: TRBV14
size: -

DNA: TGTGCCAGCAGCCGGAGAAGGGAGCGGGGGGCCGGGGGCACAGATACGCAGTATTTT
CDR3: CASSRRRERGAGGTDTQYF
D: TRBD2
J: TRBJ2-3
V: TRBV7-8
size: -